The clone carrying this T cell receptor beta chain was seen a few times. Its cognate antigen is unknown. The source of the sample is a study of T cells in localized non-small cell lung cancer. The study, taken as a whole, reports: Owing to sequencing of a solitary tumor region, heterogeneity cannot be discounted. Highest T cell clonality was seen in uninvolved adjacent lung, surpassing that measured in tumor.

Germline V lookup: CDR1 SGHNT, CDR2 YENEEA. The CDR3 length is 15 residues. The V gene end was trimmed by 6 bases and the J gene end by 1 base; junction bases not matched to a gene: 8. Sequencing used immunoSEQ multiplex PCR; TCRdb keeps in-frame clones, though not all of them. The sample holds 1,500 to 1,700 clones, 25% to 30% seen once. The chain combines TRBV11-3 with TRBJ2-7, with 8 bases matching TRBD1. This TCR was sampled from a man aged 40-75 years with stage III squamous cell lung carcinoma. This material consisted of normal lung tissue next to the tumor, taken before any cancer treatment. Written as DNA, the CDR3 is TGTGCCAGCAGGTCGACAGGGGCACGGTCCTACGAGCAGTACTTC. Amino acids: CASRSTGARSYEQYF.